The source of this TCR beta chain is a study of blood T cells in healthy people across ages. A second roughly 7 to 12 cycle PCR used barcoded and J-beta primers. TCRdb redid the calling of the 5' RACE reads with MiXCR, one entry per CDR3 protein. The data contain fewer than 950,000 distinct CDR3 sequences, around 36% of them singletons. Isolated PBMCs totaled at least 6 million in each sample. The V gene lost 7 bases and the J gene lost 8 bases, with 17 bases spanning the gap. Germline V gene data show CDR1 as GTSNPN and CDR2 as SVGIG (reference sequence). The CDR3 contains 12 residues. The sample comprised blood. This TCR was recovered from a man aged 18 to 30 in good health. The rearrangement joins TRBV30 to TRBJ1-1; D call uncertain. The CDR3 spells CASIPAGVEAFF. The CDR3 coding sequence is TGTGCCTCGATACCCGCCGGGGTAGAAGCTTTCTTT.